One TCR beta chain is described in this entry. CDR1 is SGHTA and CDR2 is FQGNSA in the germline V gene. Trimming took 3 bases from V and 2 from J, leaving 13 bases between them. The CDR3 runs 15 residues. As handled by the study authors: The assay estimated nucleated cells by amplifying reference gene primers. Sequencing was performed with immunoSEQ multiplex PCR; in TCRdb, only in-frame clones are kept and a portion is missing. V, J and clone size are taken as reported in that table, and D and trimming were inferred from the DNA itself. This sample has under 130,000 clones, with approximately 85% found just once. These data come from a study of blood T cell repertoires in COVID-19. About the study: Whether acute or convalescent, the COVID-19 samples came from the United States, Italy and Spain. T cells, B-cell-depleted T cells, or PBMCs provided the cDNA or gDNA that served as material.

This clonotype was obtained from a human donor in a cohort sampled during active COVID-19. Sequenced sample: peripheral blood. This chain uses TRBV7-2 with TRBJ2-5; D is possibly TRBD2 (6 bases). CDR3 DNA: TGTGCCAGCAGCTTTGAACCCGGAGGGCAAGAGACCCAGTACTTC. It translates to CASSFEPGGQETQYF.